This T cell receptor (beta chain) was documented in a study of T cell repertoires in cytomegalovirus infection. Study overall: Public TCR beta signatures indicated both CMV infection and matching HLA type.

Germline-derived CDR1 and CDR2 are MNHEY and SMNVEV (reference sequence). This CDR3 is built from 16 residues. The V and J ends lost 3 bases and 7 bases, in that order; junction bases with no gene match: 11. Worth noting for this clonotype: Its antigen is currently unknown.

A single record per CDR3 protein comes from TCRdb applying MiXCR to the reads. The data hold 75,000 to 100,000 distinct CDR3 sequences, with 45% to 55% observed a single time. The sample was CD8+ T cells from cultured PBMCs, taken from culture after CMV antigen stimulation. The genes are TRBV27 and TRBJ2-1; 8 nucleotides match TRBD2. The origin of this receptor is a human donor in good health (CMV status not recorded). Some clones in this sample may be carry-over from other donors' samples. The DNA for the CDR3 is TGTGCCAGCAGTTTCAGGCTAGCGGGTTCGGGGAATGAGCAGTTCTTC. Translated, it gives CASSFRLAGSGNEQFF.